This T cell receptor (beta chain) was captured in a study of neurological immune-mediated disorders. Study outcomes and limitations: Association with the multiple sclerosis repertoire cluster was not found for any clinical or MRI feature. Grouping of repertoires by phylogeny put those of 18 of 34 multiple sclerosis patients into a single related-CDR3 cluster, a possible signature.

TCRdb fed the 5' RACE reads into MiXCR, producing one record per CDR3 protein. The table lists approximately 70,000 distinct CDR3 sequences, approximately 5% of them singletons, with about 2.2% in the top ten. This clonotype was seen repeatedly, ten times or more. Its antigen is not identified. This TCR was recovered from a woman in her 70s with multiple sclerosis. Sequencing used PBMCs.

The DNA for the CDR3 is TGTGCCAGCAGCTTAGCGGAGGGAGGGGGCCTAGCCAAAAACATTCAGTACTTC. The encoded protein is CASSLAEGGGLAKNIQYF. J is TRBJ2-4 and V is TRBV7-2, with D tentatively TRBD1 or TRBD2 (7 bases each). Germline loops: CDR1 SGHTA, CDR2 FQGNSA. V was pared by 0 bases and J by 0 bases, with 15 bases between. The length of the CDR3 is 18 residues.